A single sample is the source of the 16 T cell receptor beta chains below, sequenced in a study of blood T cell repertoires in COVID-19. The assay was immunoSEQ multiplex PCR, and TCRdb's table has in-frame clones only and misses some. The sample includes some 64,000 clones, under 80% of them seen just once. Sequenced: PBMCs or T cells enriched from blood (not recorded which). These receptors were collected from a woman aged 55-70 years who had been exposed to COVID-19.

This clone appeared many times. The chain employs TRBV2 and TRBJ1-5; no clear D. The CDR3 has 13 amino acids. Trimming pared 5 bases from V and 6 bases from J, leaving 11 bases between. CDR1 and CDR2 from the germline V gene are SNHLY and FYNNEI. The CDR3 reads CASSPEPSQPQHF. CDR3 nucleotides: TGTGCCAGCAGTCCTGAGCCATCTCAGCCCCAGCATTTT.

The rearrangement joins TRBV6-1 to TRBJ1-5, with no clear D. Germline values: CDR1 MNHNS, CDR2 SASEGT. The CDR3 runs 11 residues. V lost 1 base, J lost 10 bases, and 5 bases lay in between. The CDR3 reads CASSEVSPQHF. CDR3 sequence (DNA): TGTGCCAGCAGTGAAGTGAGCCCCCAGCATTTT.

Only one count was recorded for this clone. The V and J genes are TRBV10-1 and TRBJ1-3; D ambiguous. Germline V gene data show CDR1 as WNHNN and CDR2 as SYGVQD (reference sequence). V was cut by 4 bases and J by 8 bases, with 3 bases left in between. CDR3 length: 10 residues. The CDR3 sequence is CASSVYTIYF. The DNA of the CDR3 is TGCGCCAGCAGTGTATACACCATATATTTT.

V and J are TRBV7-8 and TRBJ1-2; 8 positions match TRBD1. This CDR3 comprises 13 residues. V was clipped by 5 bases and J by 3 bases; unmatched bases: 2. The V gene's germline CDR1 is SGHVS and CDR2 FQNEAQ. Written as DNA, the CDR3 is TGTGCCAGCAGCGTACAGGGGGACTATGGCTACACCTTC. This encodes CASSVQGDYGYTF.

The chain has TRBV20-1 and TRBJ2-7; 10 bases agree with TRBD1. The J segment lost 3 bases and the V segment lost 3 bases, leaving 14 bases of the junction unmatched. Germline V gene sequence: CDR1 DFQATT, CDR2 SNEGSKA (reference sequence). The CDR3 is made up of 17 amino acids. The CDR3 DNA is TGCAGTGCTAGTGCAAGGGACAGGGGAATGGTGGGCTACGAGCAGTACTTC. This gives the protein CSASARDRGMVGYEQYF.

This clone was counted once. This sequence joins TRBV11-2 and TRBJ2-5, with 7 bases that match TRBD1. Germline V gene data show CDR1 as SGHAT and CDR2 as FQNNGV. The J segment lost 5 bases and the V segment lost 5 bases, leaving 8 bases of the junction unmatched. This CDR3 is built from 14 residues. CDR3 in DNA: TGTGCCAGCAGCCCAAACAGGGGTCGGGAGACCCAGTACTTC. This gives the protein CASSPNRGRETQYF.

The J gene is TRBJ2-3, the V gene TRBV28; TRBD1 is a possible D gene (5 bases). Per the germline V gene, CDR1 is MDHEN and CDR2 is SYDVKM. This CDR3 is 18 amino acids long. The V and J ends lost 6 bases and 0 bases respectively, with 22 bases between them. The CDR3 DNA reads TGTGCCAGCAGCCAAAACCGTCCGCTTACAGGCAGCACAGATACGCAGTATTTT. It yields the protein CASSQNRPLTGSTDTQYF.

This clone was seen a single time. V gene TRBV24-1 combines with J gene TRBJ2-6, with 9 bases that match TRBD1. Looked up from germline, CDR1 is KGHDR and CDR2 is SFDVKD. The CDR3 consists of 20 residues. J was trimmed by 1 base and V by 2 bases; bases with no gene match: 11. The CDR3 loop reads CATSDWKPGQGGSGANVLTF. In DNA form, the CDR3 reads TGTGCCACCAGTGATTGGAAACCGGGACAGGGAGGATCTGGGGCCAACGTCCTGACTTTC.

The chain links TRBV19 to TRBJ2-1; the match to TRBD2 covers 8 bases. The V segment lost 4 bases and the J segment 8 bases; nucleotides outside the gene matches: 7. CDR1 LNHDA and CDR2 SQIVND come from the germline V gene (reference sequence). This CDR3 is built from 14 residues. The CDR3 reads CASSTGLGFHEQFF. CDR3 DNA sequence: TGTGCCAGTAGTACGGGACTAGGATTCCATGAGCAGTTCTTC.

This chain uses TRBV6-5 with TRBJ2-7; D not resolved. The V end was cut by 5 bases, the J end by 2 bases, with 13 bases between. The CDR3 runs to 14 residues. Germline V gene lookup returns CDR1 MNHEY and CDR2 SVGAGI. DNA for the CDR3: TGTGCCAGCAGTAAGCCAGGTTTTCCCTACGAGCAGTACTTC. Protein: CASSKPGFPYEQYF.

This clone came up many times. The chain carries TRBV3-1 (or the pseudogene TRBV3-2) and TRBJ2-7; tentative D call: TRBD1 (6 bases). The germline V gene has CDR1 LGHDT and CDR2 YNNKEL (reference sequence). The germline V and J ends were trimmed by 0 bases and 0 bases, with 9 bases remaining between them. CDR3 size: 15 residues. The CDR3 sequence is CASSQDPGVSYEQYF. Written as DNA, the CDR3 is TGTGCCAGCAGCCAAGATCCAGGGGTCTCCTACGAGCAGTACTTC.

This rearrangement joins TRBV7-2 to TRBJ2-3; no clear D gene. The CDR3 is 14 amino acids. V gave up 7 bases and J gave up 4 bases, with 15 bases separating them. CDR1 is SGHTA and CDR2 is FQGNSA in the germline V gene. CDR3: CASTLEVAADTQYF. CDR3 bases: TGTGCCAGCACGCTCGAGGTGGCTGCAGATACGCAGTATTTT.

The J gene is TRBJ2-7, the V gene TRBV7-2; 11 nucleotides align to TRBD2. Germline CDR1 is SGHTA and CDR2 is FQGNSA. Trimming removed 4 bases from V and 7 bases from J; junction bases left unmatched: 6. This CDR3 has 14 amino acids. This CDR3 reads CASSYNSGGVEQYF. CDR3 bases: TGTGCCAGCAGCTACAATAGCGGGGGGGTAGAGCAGTACTTC. Full variable domain (outside the CDR3, taken from reference TRBV7-2 and TRBJ2-7): GAGVSQSPSNKVTEKGKDVELRCDPISGHTALYWYRQSLGQGLEFLIYFQGNSAPDKSGLPSDRFSAERTGGSVSTLTIQRTQQEDSAVYLCASSYNSGGVEQYFGPGTRLTVT.

The V gene is TRBV7-2, the J gene TRBJ1-2; D might be TRBD1 (6 bases). From germline, CDR1 is SGHTA and CDR2 FQGNSA. The CDR3 runs 14 residues. Trimming cost V 5 bases and J 7 bases, with 17 bases left between them. This CDR3 reads CASSDNRVSFGYTF. Here the CDR3 DNA reads TGTGCCAGCAGCGATAACAGGGTATCCTTTGGCTACACCTTC.

The chain carries TRBV12-2 and TRBJ1-5; TRBD1 reflects the table's D call only, with no check against the DNA. TRBV12-2 counts as a pseudogene. The CDR3 length is 14 residues. In DNA, the CDR3 is TGTGCAAGTGTGGGGACACTTAGCAATCAGCCCCAGCATTTT. Amino acids: CASVGTLSNQPQHF.

The rearrangement uses TRBV27 and TRBJ1-1; D unresolved. V gave up 5 bases and J gave up 0 bases, with 10 bases separating them. The CDR3 consists of 14 residues. Germline V gene lookup returns CDR1 MNHEY and CDR2 SMNVEV (reference sequence). The CDR3 DNA reads as TGTGCCAGCAGTCTACACTATATGAACACTGAAGCTTTCTTT. Amino acids: CASSLHYMNTEAFF.